This is a list of T cell receptor beta chains from one sample in a study of response to subunit inactivated influenza vaccine. TCRdb called the RT-PCR reads again in MiXCR, with one record for every CDR3 protein. Among 800,000 to 1,000,000 distinct CDR3 sequences listed, about 20% were seen once. The sequenced sample was PBMCs from blood, obtained roughly 5 days after vaccination. These receptors were collected from a man in his fifties who received an inactivated influenza vaccine. Each CDR3 is given with its conserved first and last residue. Each record gives: J gene, D gene, clone size, V gene, CDR3 DNA, CDR3 protein. D genes are given only for firm matches. Where a row states a size, it is once, few, many or the class of an expanded clone; other rows omit it.

j_call: TRBJ1-3
d_call: NA
clone_size: few
v_call: TRBV5-1
cdr3_nt: TGCGCCAGCAGCTCCCGCGGAGCTGGAAACACCATATATTTT
cdr3_aa: CASSSRGAGNTIYF

j_call: TRBJ1-2
d_call: TRBD1
clone_size: NA
v_call: TRBV7-2
cdr3_nt: TGTGCCAGCAGCTTGCCACCTGGGACAGGGAACTATGGCTACACCTTC
cdr3_aa: CASSLPPGTGNYGYTF

j_call: TRBJ2-3
d_call: TRBD2
clone_size: NA
v_call: TRBV6-2/TRBV6-3
cdr3_nt: TGTGCCAGCAGTTACGAAGCGGGAGGGCCCCTACACACAGATACGCAGTATTTT
cdr3_aa: CASSYEAGGPLHTDTQYF

j_call: TRBJ1-5
d_call: NA
clone_size: few
v_call: TRBV12-3/TRBV12-4
cdr3_nt: TGTGCCAGCAGTTATCGACCCAATCAGCCCCAGCATTTT
cdr3_aa: CASSYRPNQPQHF

j_call: TRBJ1-3
d_call: NA
clone_size: NA
v_call: TRBV12-3/TRBV12-4
cdr3_nt: TGTGCCAGCAACCCCCTGTCCCGCGGTTCTGGAAACACCATATATTTT
cdr3_aa: CASNPLSRGSGNTIYF

j_call: TRBJ1-5
d_call: TRBD1
clone_size: NA
v_call: TRBV6-1
cdr3_nt: TGTGCCAGTCGCGGACAGGGGGATTGGCAGCCCCAGCATTTT
cdr3_aa: CASRGQGDWQPQHF

j_call: TRBJ2-1
d_call: NA
clone_size: NA
v_call: TRBV7-9
cdr3_nt: TGTGCCAGCAGCTTAGGGGCCGGAGTCCGCTACAATGAGCAGTTCTTC
cdr3_aa: CASSLGAGVRYNEQFF

j_call: TRBJ2-1
d_call: NA
clone_size: NA
v_call: TRBV28
cdr3_nt: TGTGCCAGCAGTACCCGGGGTAGGGGACCATACAATGAGCAGTTCTTC
cdr3_aa: CASSTRGRGPYNEQFF

j_call: TRBJ1-1
d_call: NA
clone_size: many
v_call: TRBV12-3/TRBV12-4
cdr3_nt: TGTGCCAGCACCCCAGAGTTAGTGAACACTGAAGCTTTCTTT
cdr3_aa: CASTPELVNTEAFF

j_call: TRBJ1-1
d_call: TRBD1
clone_size: NA
v_call: TRBV4-1
cdr3_nt: TGCGCCAGCAGCCAAGTAGCAGGGGGCGATACTGAAGCTTTCTTT
cdr3_aa: CASSQVAGGDTEAFF

j_call: TRBJ2-7
d_call: NA
clone_size: many
v_call: TRBV6-5
cdr3_nt: TGTGCCAGCAGTTACTCTGGGAGCGAGCAGTACTTC
cdr3_aa: CASSYSGSEQYF

j_call: TRBJ2-1
d_call: TRBD2
clone_size: few
v_call: TRBV4-2
cdr3_nt: TGTGCCAGCAGCCAAGATTCCGGGGGGGCGGGCTACAATGAGCAGTTCTTC
cdr3_aa: CASSQDSGGAGYNEQFF

j_call: TRBJ2-3
d_call: NA
clone_size: few
v_call: TRBV10-3
cdr3_nt: TGTGCCATCGGAAGGGGCACAGATACGCAGTATTTT
cdr3_aa: CAIGRGTDTQYF

j_call: TRBJ2-1
d_call: NA
clone_size: NA
v_call: TRBV5-1
cdr3_nt: TGCGCCAGCAAGGGACACAGGACGAATGAGCAGTTCTTC
cdr3_aa: CASKGHRTNEQFF

j_call: TRBJ2-7
d_call: TRBD1
clone_size: NA
v_call: TRBV5-1
cdr3_nt: TGCGCCAGCAGCTTCCGGGGACAGGGCCCCTACGAGCAGTACTTC
cdr3_aa: CASSFRGQGPYEQYF

j_call: TRBJ2-2
d_call: NA
clone_size: few
v_call: TRBV9
cdr3_nt: TGTGCCAGCAGTGTGGGGCAGAAAAACACCGGGGAGCTGTTTTTT
cdr3_aa: CASSVGQKNTGELFF

j_call: TRBJ1-2
d_call: TRBD1
clone_size: few
v_call: TRBV12-3/TRBV12-4
cdr3_nt: TGTGCCAGCAGTTACGACAGGGTAGGCTACACCTTC
cdr3_aa: CASSYDRVGYTF